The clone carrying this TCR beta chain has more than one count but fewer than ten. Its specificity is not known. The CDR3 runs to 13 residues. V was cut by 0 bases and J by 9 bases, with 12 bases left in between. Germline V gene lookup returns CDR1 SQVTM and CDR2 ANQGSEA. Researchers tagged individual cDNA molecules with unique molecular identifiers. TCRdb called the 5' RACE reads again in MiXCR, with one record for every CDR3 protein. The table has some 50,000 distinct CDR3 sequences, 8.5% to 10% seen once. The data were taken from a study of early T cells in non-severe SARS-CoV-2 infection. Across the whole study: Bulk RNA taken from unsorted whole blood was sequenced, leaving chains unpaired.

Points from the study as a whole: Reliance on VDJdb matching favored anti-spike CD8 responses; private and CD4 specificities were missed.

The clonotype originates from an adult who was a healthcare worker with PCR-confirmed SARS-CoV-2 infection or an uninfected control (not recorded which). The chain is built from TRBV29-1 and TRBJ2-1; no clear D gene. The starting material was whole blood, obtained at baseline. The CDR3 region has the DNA TGCAGCGTTGAAGATCGCCGCCCCGGTGAGCAGTTCTTC. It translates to CSVEDRRPGEQFF.